These 21 T cell receptor beta chains share one sample of origin, sequenced in a study of long-term antiretroviral therapy in people with HIV. The immunoSEQ assay was v3.0, run at survey level. Measured with immunoSEQ multiplex PCR; TCRdb has only the in-frame clones, and not every one. This sample carries 20,000 to 25,000 clones, about 86% of them seen once, and the ten largest clones take around 4.6%. Sequencing used unsorted PBMCs, obtained 1.3 years after starting antiretroviral therapy. The receptors come from a man aged 55 to 69 with HIV.

The chain is built from TRBV7-9 and TRBJ1-1, with 11 positions matching TRBD1. This CDR3 comprises 17 residues. V was pared by 5 bases and J by 4 bases, with 12 bases of the junction left unmatched. Germline V gives CDR1 SEHNR, CDR2 FQNEAQ (reference sequence). CDR3 bases: TGTGCCAGCAGCCTCGGCTTTGGACAGGGGGCAGGCACTGAAGCTTTCTTT. Encoded protein: CASSLGFGQGAGTEAFF. The entire variable domain, with the rest obtained from reference TRBV7-9 and TRBJ1-1, is as follows: DTGVSQNPRHKITKRGQNVTFRCDPISEHNRLYWYRQTLGQGPEFLTYFQNEAQLEKSRLLSDRFSAERPKGSFSTLEIQRTEQGDSAMYLCASSLGFGQGAGTEAFFGQGTRLTVV.

The V gene is TRBV4-3, the J gene TRBJ2-2; TRBD1 is a possible D gene (7 bases). CDR1 is LGHNA and CDR2 is YSLEER in the germline V gene. The CDR3 contains 21 residues. Trimming removed 1 base at V and 0 bases at J, with 24 bases between. CDR3 sequence (DNA): TGCGCCAGCAGCCAAGGAAAACCCAGGGGGTCCCGGACTACGAACACCGGGGAGCTGTTTTTT. Translated: CASSQGKPRGSRTTNTGELFF.

The V gene is TRBV9, the J gene TRBJ1-2; 7 bases agree with TRBD1. The CDR3 loop spans 15 amino acids. V lost 3 bases to trimming and J lost 2 bases; unmatched junction nucleotides: 7. The germline CDR1 and CDR2 sequences are SGDLS and YYNGEE. CDR3 region: CASSEWQGVNYGYTF. As DNA, the CDR3 is TGTGCCAGCAGCGAGTGGCAGGGGGTCAACTATGGCTACACCTTC. Based on the CDR3 plus reference TRBV9 and TRBJ1-2, the full variable domain is DSGVTQTPKHLITATGQRVTLRCSPRSGDLSVYWYQQSLDQGLQFLIQYYNGEERAKGNILERFSAQQFPDLHSELNLSSLELGDSALYFCASSEWQGVNYGYTFGSGTRLTVV.

This sequence joins TRBV15 and TRBJ2-7; D remains ambiguous. The germline V and J ends were trimmed by 6 bases and 2 bases, with 14 bases remaining between them. CDR1 and CDR2 (germline): LNHNV, YYDKDF (reference sequence). This CDR3 spans 14 amino acids. DNA of the CDR3: TGTGCCACCAGTAGAAACGTTCAAGCCTACGAGCAGTACTTC. Translating gives CATSRNVQAYEQYF.

The chain links TRBV5-1 to TRBJ2-2; D gene uncertain. V was shortened by 3 bases and J by 2 bases, with 8 bases between the two germline ends. Germline CDR1 reads SGHRS; CDR2 reads YFSETQ. The CDR3 spans 14 residues. The CDR3 region is CASSSGYNTGELFF. CDR3 nucleotide sequence: TGCGCCAGCAGCTCTGGCTATAACACCGGGGAGCTGTTTTTT.

V usage is TRBV6-6 and J usage is TRBJ1-6; TRBD1 might be the D (5 bases). There are 14 residues in the CDR3. Deletions cut 4 bases from V and 8 bases from J, with 12 bases between. CDR1 is MNHNY, CDR2 SVGAGI, per germline (reference sequence). The CDR3 DNA is TGTGCCAGCAGTTTGGGCGGGGCAGATTCACCCCTCCACTTT. Residues: CASSLGGADSPLHF.

The chain uses TRBV18 and TRBJ1-1, with a tentative D call TRBD1 (6 bases). V was pared by 6 bases and J by 5 bases, with 13 bases between. The CDR3 loop spans 13 amino acids. The germline gives CDR1 KGHSH, CDR2 LQKENI. CDR3 sequence reads: CASSSTGNTEAFF. CDR3 sequence (DNA): TGTGCCAGCTCCTCCACAGGGAATACTGAAGCTTTCTTT.

A single count supports this clone. The CDR3 nucleotides are TGCAGCGTTGAAGGGACAGGGCCTTCGAACACCGGGGAGCTGTTTTTT. It encodes CSVEGTGPSNTGELFF. The V and J genes are TRBV29-1 and TRBJ2-2, with TRBD1 matching over 8 bases. V gave up 1 base and J gave up 0 bases; unmatched junction bases: 4. The germline V gene has CDR1 SQVTM and CDR2 ANQGSEA. CDR3 length: 16 amino acids.

CDR3 sequence: CASSSDRGQKSGELFF. DNA for the CDR3: TGTGCCAGCAGCTCAGACAGGGGGCAAAAGTCCGGGGAGCTGTTTTTT. This chain links TRBV7-9 with TRBJ2-2; 10 bases are a match to TRBD1. The germline V gene has CDR1 SEHNR and CDR2 FQNEAQ (reference sequence). This CDR3 region has 16 residues. V was pared by 4 bases and J by 6 bases, with 8 bases of the junction left unmatched.

V usage is TRBV5-1 and J usage is TRBJ2-7; D call uncertain. CDR1 is SGHRS and CDR2 is YFSETQ in the germline V gene. V was pared by 4 bases and J by 6 bases, with 14 bases between. The CDR3 is 13 amino acids. The CDR3 loop reads CASSPARPTEQYF. The CDR3 DNA is TGCGCCAGCAGCCCCGCCCGCCCAACCGAGCAGTACTTC. Using reference TRBV5-1 and TRBJ2-7 for the parts outside the CDR3, the full variable domain is KAGVTQTPRYLIKTRGQQVTLSCSPISGHRSVSWYQQTPGQGLQFLFEYFSETQRNKGNFPGRFSGRQFSNSRSEMNVSTLELGDSALYLCASSPARPTEQYFGPGTRLTVT.

This chain uses TRBV6-6 with TRBJ2-6; D is unclear. This CDR3 comprises 15 residues. Per the germline V gene, CDR1 is MNHNY and CDR2 is SVGAGI (reference sequence). Trimming pared 6 bases from V and 2 bases from J, leaving 11 bases between. Here the CDR3 DNA reads TGTGCCAGCAGCGCCGGCAGACCTGGGGCCAACGTCCTGACTTTC. Its translation is CASSAGRPGANVLTF.

The chain joins TRBV5-1 to TRBJ1-1; a possible D gene is TRBD1 (6 bases). Trimming stripped 0 bases from V and 4 bases from J, with 16 bases between. The CDR3 runs 16 residues. CDR1 is SGHRS, CDR2 YFSETQ, per germline. CDR3 nucleotides: TGCGCCAGCAGCTTGGTTTTGGGGGCCCTGGGCACTGAAGCTTTCTTT. Translated, it gives CASSLVLGALGTEAFF. Full variable domain (missing parts from reference TRBV5-1 and TRBJ1-1): KAGVTQTPRYLIKTRGQQVTLSCSPISGHRSVSWYQQTPGQGLQFLFEYFSETQRNKGNFPGRFSGRQFSNSRSEMNVSTLELGDSALYLCASSLVLGALGTEAFFGQGTRLTVV.

V usage is TRBV5-4 and J usage is TRBJ1-3; TRBD1 aligns across 7 bases. Germline-derived CDR1 and CDR2 are SGHNT and YYREEE (reference sequence). This CDR3 comprises 16 residues. V shed 0 bases, J shed 2 bases, and the junction held 5 bases outside the gene matches. The DNA for the CDR3 is TGTGCCAGCAGCTTGGAAAACAGGGGCGCTGGAAACACCATATATTTT. Encoded protein: CASSLENRGAGNTIYF.

J is TRBJ2-1 and V is TRBV10-1, with 7 bases aligning to TRBD1. Germline assignment: CDR1 WNHNN and CDR2 SYGVQD (reference sequence). V shed 4 bases and J 2 bases; nucleotides not matched to a gene: 17. There are 19 residues in the CDR3. The DNA of the CDR3 is TGCGCCAGCAGTGCGACAGGGAGATCTCCGGTCACGCCCTACAATGAGCAGTTCTTC. This encodes CASSATGRSPVTPYNEQFF.

The rearrangement joins TRBV11-3 to TRBJ2-5; 14 bases fit TRBD2. V trimming: 5 bases; J trimming: 1 base; junction bases outside the gene matches: 12. Germline assignment: CDR1 SGHNT and CDR2 YENEEA. This CDR3 region has 19 residues. The CDR3 loop is CASSIGRTSGGNVQETQYF. CDR3 in DNA: TGTGCCAGCAGCATAGGGAGGACTAGCGGGGGGAACGTCCAAGAGACCCAGTACTTC. The variable domain in full, with the rest retrieved from reference TRBV11-3 and TRBJ2-5, is EAGVVQSPRYKIIEKKQPVAFWCNPISGHNTLYWYLQNLGQGPELLIRYENEEAVDDSQLPKDRFSAERLKGVDSTLKIQPAELGDSAVYLCASSIGRTSGGNVQETQYFGPGTRLLVL.

The chain has TRBV9 and TRBJ2-7; D remains unclear. The CDR3 extends over 12 amino acids. Germline V gives CDR1 SGDLS, CDR2 YYNGEE. Deletions cut 3 bases from V and 0 bases from J, with 4 bases between. CDR3: CASSDGSYEQYF. DNA of the CDR3: TGTGCCAGCAGCGACGGCTCCTACGAGCAGTACTTC.

The chain is built from TRBV7-9 and TRBJ1-4; D gene ambiguous. This CDR3 has 14 amino acids. The V and J ends lost 5 bases and 8 bases respectively, with 15 bases between them. CDR1 and CDR2 (germline): SEHNR, FQNEAQ (reference sequence). As DNA, the CDR3 is TGTGCCAGCAGCCTAACAGAGTTGGACGAAAAACTGTTTTTT. Its translation is CASSLTELDEKLFF.

This clone was recorded a few times. The CDR3 bases are TGTGCCAGCAGCCCACAGATAGCGGGAACGAGGACCGGGGAGCTGTTTTTT. Translated: CASSPQIAGTRTGELFF. The V call is TRBV9, the J call TRBJ2-2, with 8 nucleotides matching TRBD2. The ends lost 4 bases at V and 5 bases at J; junction bases unmatched: 13. The CDR3 runs to 17 residues. In germline, CDR1 is SGDLS, CDR2 YYNGEE.

The chain combines TRBV6-6 with TRBJ1-4; TRBD1 might be the D (5 bases). Germline CDR1 is MNHNY and CDR2 is SVGAGI (reference sequence). The CDR3 covers 16 residues. V lost 6 bases, J lost 0 bases, and 14 bases lay in between. CDR3 bases: TGTGCCAGCAGCAAACAGGTCCCTCCAACTAATGAAAAACTGTTTTTT. Protein: CASSKQVPPTNEKLFF.

V and J are TRBV7-9 and TRBJ2-2; no clear D. The CDR3 length is 14 residues. V lost 1 base and J lost 6, with 9 bases in between. Germline loops: CDR1 SEHNR, CDR2 FQNEAQ (reference sequence). For the CDR3, the DNA is TGTGCCAGCAGCTTAGTATTAGAAGCCGGGGAGCTGTTTTTT. This encodes CASSLVLEAGELFF.

The V call is TRBV7-9, the J call TRBJ2-1, with D perhaps TRBD1 (5 bases). V was shortened by 1 base and J by 4 bases, with 11 bases between the two germline ends. The CDR3 extends over 15 amino acids. Germline V gives CDR1 SEHNR, CDR2 FQNEAQ (reference sequence). The chain's CDR3 is CASSLGWGYYNEQFF. For the CDR3, the DNA is TGTGCCAGCAGCTTAGGATGGGGCTATTACAATGAGCAGTTCTTC.